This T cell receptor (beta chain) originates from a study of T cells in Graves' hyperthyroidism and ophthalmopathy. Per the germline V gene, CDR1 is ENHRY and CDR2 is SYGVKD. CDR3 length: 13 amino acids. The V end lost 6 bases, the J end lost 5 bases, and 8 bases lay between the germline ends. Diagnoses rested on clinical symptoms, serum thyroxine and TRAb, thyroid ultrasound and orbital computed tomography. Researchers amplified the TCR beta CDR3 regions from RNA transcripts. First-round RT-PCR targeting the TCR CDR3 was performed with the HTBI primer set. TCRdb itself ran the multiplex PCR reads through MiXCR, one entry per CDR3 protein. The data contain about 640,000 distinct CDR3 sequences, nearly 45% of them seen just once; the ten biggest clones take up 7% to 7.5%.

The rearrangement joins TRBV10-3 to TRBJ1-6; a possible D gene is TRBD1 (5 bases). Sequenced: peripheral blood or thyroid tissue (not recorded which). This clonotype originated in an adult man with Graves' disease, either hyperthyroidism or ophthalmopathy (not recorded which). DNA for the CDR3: TGTGCCATCAGAGGGGAGCATAATTCACCCCTCCACTTT. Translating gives CAIRGEHNSPLHF.